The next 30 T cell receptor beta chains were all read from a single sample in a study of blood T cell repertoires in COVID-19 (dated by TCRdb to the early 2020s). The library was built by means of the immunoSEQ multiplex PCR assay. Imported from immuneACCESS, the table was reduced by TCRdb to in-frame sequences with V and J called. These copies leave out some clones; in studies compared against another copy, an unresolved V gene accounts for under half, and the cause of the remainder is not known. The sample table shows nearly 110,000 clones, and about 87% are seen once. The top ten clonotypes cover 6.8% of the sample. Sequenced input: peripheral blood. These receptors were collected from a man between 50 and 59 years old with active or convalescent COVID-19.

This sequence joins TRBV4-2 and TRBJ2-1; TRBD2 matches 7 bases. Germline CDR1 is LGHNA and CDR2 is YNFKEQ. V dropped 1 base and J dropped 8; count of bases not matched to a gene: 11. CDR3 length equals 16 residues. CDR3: CASSQGPTTGGDEQFF. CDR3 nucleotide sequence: TGTGCCAGCAGCCAAGGCCCCACCACGGGGGGTGATGAGCAGTTCTTC.

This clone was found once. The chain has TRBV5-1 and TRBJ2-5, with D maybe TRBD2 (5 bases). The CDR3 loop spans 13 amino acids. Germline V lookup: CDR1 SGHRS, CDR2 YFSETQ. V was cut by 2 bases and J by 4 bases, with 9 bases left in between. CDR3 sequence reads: CASSFGERETQYF. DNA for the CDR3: TGCGCCAGCAGCTTCGGGGAGAGAGAGACCCAGTACTTC.

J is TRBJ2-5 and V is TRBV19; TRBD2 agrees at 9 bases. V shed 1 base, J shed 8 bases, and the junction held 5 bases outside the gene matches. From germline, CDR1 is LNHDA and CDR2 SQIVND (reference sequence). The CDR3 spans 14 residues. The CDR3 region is CASSIAVAGATQYF. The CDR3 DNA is TGTGCCAGTAGTATAGCGGTAGCGGGGGCTACCCAGTACTTC.

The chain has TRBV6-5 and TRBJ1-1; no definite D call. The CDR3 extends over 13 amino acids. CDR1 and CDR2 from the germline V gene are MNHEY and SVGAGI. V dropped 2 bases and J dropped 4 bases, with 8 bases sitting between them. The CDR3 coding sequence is TGTGCCAGCAGTTACCGGGATTCCACTGAAGCTTTCTTT. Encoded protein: CASSYRDSTEAFF.

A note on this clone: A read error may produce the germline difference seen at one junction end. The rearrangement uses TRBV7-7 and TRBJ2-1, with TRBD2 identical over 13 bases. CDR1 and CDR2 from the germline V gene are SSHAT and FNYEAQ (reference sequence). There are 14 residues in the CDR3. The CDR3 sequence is CASSLGTSGTEQFF. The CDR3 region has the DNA TGTGCTAGCAGCTTAGGGACTAGCGGGACAGAGCAGTTCTTC.

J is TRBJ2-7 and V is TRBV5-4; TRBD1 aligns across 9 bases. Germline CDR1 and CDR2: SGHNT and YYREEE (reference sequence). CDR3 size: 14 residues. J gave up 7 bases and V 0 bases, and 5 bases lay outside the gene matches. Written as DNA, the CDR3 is TGTGCCAGCAGCTTGGAACAGGGGGCTGGGGAGCAGTACTTC. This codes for CASSLEQGAGEQYF.

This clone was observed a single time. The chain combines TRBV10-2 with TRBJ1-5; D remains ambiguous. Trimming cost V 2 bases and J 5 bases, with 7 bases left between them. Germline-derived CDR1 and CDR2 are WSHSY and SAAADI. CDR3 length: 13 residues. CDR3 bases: TGCGCCAGCAGTGAGACAGTAGATCAGCCCCAGCATTTT. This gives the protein CASSETVDQPQHF.

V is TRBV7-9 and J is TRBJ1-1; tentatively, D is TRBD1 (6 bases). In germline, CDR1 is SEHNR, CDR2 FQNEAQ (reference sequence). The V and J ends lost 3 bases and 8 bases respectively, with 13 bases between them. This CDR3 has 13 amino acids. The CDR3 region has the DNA TGTGCCAGCAGCTTCGGCGGGGGGGCCGAAGCTTTCTTT. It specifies CASSFGGGAEAFF.

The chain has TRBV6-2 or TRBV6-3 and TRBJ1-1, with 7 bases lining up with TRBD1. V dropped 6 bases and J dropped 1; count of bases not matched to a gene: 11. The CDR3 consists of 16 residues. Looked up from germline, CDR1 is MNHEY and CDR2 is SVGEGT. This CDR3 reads CASSRPLGQANTEAFF. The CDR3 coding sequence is TGTGCCAGCAGCCGGCCGCTCGGACAGGCGAACACTGAAGCTTTCTTT.

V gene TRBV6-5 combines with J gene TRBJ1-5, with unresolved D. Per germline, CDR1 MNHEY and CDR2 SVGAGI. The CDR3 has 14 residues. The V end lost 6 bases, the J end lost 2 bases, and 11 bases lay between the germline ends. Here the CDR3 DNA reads TGTGCCAGCAGAGGGAGGAGGGGCAATCAGCCCCAGCATTTT. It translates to CASRGRRGNQPQHF.

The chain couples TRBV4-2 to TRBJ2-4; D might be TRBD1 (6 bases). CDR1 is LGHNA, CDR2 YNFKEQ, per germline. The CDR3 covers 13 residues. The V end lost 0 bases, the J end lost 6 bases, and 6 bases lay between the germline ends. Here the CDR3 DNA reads TGTGCCAGCAGCCAAGACAGGGGAAACATTCAGTACTTC. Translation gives CASSQDRGNIQYF.

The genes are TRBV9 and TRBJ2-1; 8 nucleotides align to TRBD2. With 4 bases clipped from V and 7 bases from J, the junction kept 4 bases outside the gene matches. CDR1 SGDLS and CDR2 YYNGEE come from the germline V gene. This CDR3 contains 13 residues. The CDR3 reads CASSPPSGNEQFF. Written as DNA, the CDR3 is TGTGCCAGCAGCCCCCCTAGCGGGAATGAGCAGTTCTTC.

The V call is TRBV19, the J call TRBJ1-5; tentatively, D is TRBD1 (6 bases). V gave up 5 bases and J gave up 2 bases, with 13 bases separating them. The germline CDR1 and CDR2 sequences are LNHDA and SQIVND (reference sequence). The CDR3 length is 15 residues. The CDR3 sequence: CASSPQSGGNQPQHF. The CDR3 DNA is TGTGCCAGTAGTCCCCAGTCAGGGGGCAATCAGCCCCAGCATTTT.

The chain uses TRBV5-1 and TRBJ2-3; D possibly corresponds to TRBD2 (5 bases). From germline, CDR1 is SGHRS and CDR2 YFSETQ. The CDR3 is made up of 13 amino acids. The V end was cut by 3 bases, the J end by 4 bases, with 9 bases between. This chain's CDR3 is CASSSPRADTQYF. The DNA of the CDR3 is TGCGCCAGCAGCTCCCCGCGGGCAGATACGCAGTATTTT.

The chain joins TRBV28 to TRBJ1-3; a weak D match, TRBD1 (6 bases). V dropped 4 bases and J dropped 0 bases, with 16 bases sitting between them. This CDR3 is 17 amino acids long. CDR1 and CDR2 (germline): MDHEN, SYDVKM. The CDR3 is CASSSVRGPLSGNTIYF. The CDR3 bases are TGTGCCAGCAGTTCGGTCAGGGGTCCCCTCTCTGGAAACACCATATATTTT.

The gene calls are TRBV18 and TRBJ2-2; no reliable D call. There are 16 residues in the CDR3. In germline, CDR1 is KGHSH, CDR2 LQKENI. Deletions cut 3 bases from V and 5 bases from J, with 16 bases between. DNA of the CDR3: TGTGCCAGCTCACCGACTCGAATAGACTTAACCGGGGAGCTGTTTTTT. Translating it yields CASSPTRIDLTGELFF.

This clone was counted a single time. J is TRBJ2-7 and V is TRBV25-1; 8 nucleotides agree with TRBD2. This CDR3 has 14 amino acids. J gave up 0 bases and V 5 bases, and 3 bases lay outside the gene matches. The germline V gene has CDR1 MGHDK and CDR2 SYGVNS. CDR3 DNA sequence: TGTGCCAGCAGTCCTAGCGGGCCCTCCTACGAGCAGTACTTC. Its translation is CASSPSGPSYEQYF.

Here the CDR3 DNA reads TGTGCCAGCAGCTTGGTGGCAGGTAGTTCACCCCTCCACTTT. As protein: CASSLVAGSSPLHF. This sequence joins TRBV5-6 and TRBJ1-6; D unclear. Germline V gene sequence: CDR1 SGHDT, CDR2 YYEEEE. Trimming removed 0 bases from V and 9 bases from J, with 10 bases in between. This CDR3 is built from 14 residues.

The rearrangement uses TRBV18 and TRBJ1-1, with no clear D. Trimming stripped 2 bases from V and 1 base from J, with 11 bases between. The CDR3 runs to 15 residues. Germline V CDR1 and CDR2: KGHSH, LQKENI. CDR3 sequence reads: CASSPIGNKNTEAFF. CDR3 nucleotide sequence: TGTGCCAGCTCACCAATCGGGAACAAGAACACTGAAGCTTTCTTT.

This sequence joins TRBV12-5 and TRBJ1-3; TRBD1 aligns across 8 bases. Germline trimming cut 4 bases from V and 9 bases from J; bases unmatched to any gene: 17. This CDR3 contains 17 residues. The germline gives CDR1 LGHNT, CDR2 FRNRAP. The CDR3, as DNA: TGTGCTAGTGGTTCCGTGACAGGGGCTAATGTCCTTTGCACCATATATTTT. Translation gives CASGSVTGANVLCTIYF.

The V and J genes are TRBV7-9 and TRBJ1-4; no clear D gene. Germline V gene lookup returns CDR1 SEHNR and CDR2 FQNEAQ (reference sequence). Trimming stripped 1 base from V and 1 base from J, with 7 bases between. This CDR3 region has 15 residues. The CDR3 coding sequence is TGTGCCAGCAGCTTAGTCGCGGGAACTAATGAAAAACTGTTTTTT. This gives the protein CASSLVAGTNEKLFF. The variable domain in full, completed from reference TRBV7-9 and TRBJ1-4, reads DTGVSQNPRHKITKRGQNVTFRCDPISEHNRLYWYRQTLGQGPEFLTYFQNEAQLEKSRLLSDRFSAERPKGSFSTLEIQRTEQGDSAMYLCASSLVAGTNEKLFFGSGTQLSVL.

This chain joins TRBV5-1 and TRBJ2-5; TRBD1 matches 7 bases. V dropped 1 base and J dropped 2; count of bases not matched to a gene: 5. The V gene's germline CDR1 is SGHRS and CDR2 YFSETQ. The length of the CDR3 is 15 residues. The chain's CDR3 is CASSLNDREQETQYF. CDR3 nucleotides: TGCGCCAGCAGCTTGAACGACAGGGAACAAGAGACCCAGTACTTC.

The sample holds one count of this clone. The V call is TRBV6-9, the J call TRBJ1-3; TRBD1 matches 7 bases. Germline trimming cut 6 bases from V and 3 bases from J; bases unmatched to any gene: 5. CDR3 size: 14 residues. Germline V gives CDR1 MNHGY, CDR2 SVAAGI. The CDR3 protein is CASSPTGFGNTIYF. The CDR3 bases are TGTGCCAGCAGCCCGACAGGGTTTGGAAACACCATATATTTT.

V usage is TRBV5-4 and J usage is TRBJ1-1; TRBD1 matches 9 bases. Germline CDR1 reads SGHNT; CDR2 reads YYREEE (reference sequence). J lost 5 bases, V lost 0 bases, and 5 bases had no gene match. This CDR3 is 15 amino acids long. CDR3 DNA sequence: TGTGCCAGCAGCTTGGTGGGACAGGGCGTTACTGAAGCTTTCTTT. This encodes CASSLVGQGVTEAFF.

CDR3 nucleotides: TGTGCCAGCCTCAGGGACTATGGCTACACCTTC. It translates to CASLRDYGYTF. V and J are TRBV28 and TRBJ1-2; a weak D match, TRBD1 (5 bases). V lost 8 bases, J lost 3 bases, and 7 bases lay in between. Looked up from germline, CDR1 is MDHEN and CDR2 is SYDVKM. The CDR3 covers 11 residues.

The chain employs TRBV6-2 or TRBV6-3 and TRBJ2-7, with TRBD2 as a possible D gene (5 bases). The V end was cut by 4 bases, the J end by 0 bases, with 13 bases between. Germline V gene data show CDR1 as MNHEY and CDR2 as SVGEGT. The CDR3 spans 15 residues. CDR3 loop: CASSSPGTPSYEQYF. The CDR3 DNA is TGTGCCAGCAGTTCCCCGGGAACCCCCTCCTACGAGCAGTACTTC.

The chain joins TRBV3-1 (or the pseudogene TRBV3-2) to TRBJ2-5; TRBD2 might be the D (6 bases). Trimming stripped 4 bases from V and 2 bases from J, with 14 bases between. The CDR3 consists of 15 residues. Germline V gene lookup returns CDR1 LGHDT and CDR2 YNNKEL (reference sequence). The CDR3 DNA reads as TGTGCCAGCAGCCTCACATCGGGGGTTCAAGAGACCCAGTACTTC. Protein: CASSLTSGVQETQYF.

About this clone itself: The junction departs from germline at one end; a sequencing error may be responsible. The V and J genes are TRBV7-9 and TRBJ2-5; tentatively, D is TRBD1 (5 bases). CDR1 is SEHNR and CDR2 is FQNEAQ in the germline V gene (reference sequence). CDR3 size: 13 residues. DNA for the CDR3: TGTGCCAGCAGCTTAAATTTTCAGGTACTCAGGGACTTC. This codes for CASSLNFQVLRDF.

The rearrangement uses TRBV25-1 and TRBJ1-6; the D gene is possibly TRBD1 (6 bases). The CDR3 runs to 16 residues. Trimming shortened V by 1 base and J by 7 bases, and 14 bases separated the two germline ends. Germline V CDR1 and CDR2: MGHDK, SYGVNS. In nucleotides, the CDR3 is TGTGCCAGCAGTGAATCCAGGGGCTCGCTAAATTCACCCCTCCACTTT. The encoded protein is CASSESRGSLNSPLHF. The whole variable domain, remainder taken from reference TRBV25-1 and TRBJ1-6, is EADIYQTPRYLVIGTGKKITLECSQTMGHDKMYWYQQDPGMELHLIHYSYGVNSTEKGDLSSESTVSRIRTEHFPLTLESARPSHTSQYLCASSESRGSLNSPLHFGNGTRLTVT.

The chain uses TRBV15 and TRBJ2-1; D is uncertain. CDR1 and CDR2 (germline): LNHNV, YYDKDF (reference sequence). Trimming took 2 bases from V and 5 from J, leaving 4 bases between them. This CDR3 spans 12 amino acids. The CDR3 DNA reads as TGTGCCACCAGCAGAACGGACAATGAGCAGTTCTTC. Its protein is CATSRTDNEQFF. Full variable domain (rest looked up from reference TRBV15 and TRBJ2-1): DAMVIQNPRYQVTQFGKPVTLSCSQTLNHNVMYWYQQKSSQAPKLLFHYYDKDFNNEADTPDNFQSRRPNTSFCFLDIRSPGLGDTAMYLCATSRTDNEQFFGPGTRLTVL.